A selection of T cell receptor beta chains follows, all from one sample in a study of cytomegalovirus exposure and HLA in healthy donors. The table came from immunoSEQ multiplex PCR; TCRdb's copy has only in-frame clones and leaves some out. The data contain approximately 100,000 clones, around 67% of them seen just once; the ten biggest clones take up roughly 2.5%. Sequencing was done on a sample of PBMCs. The receptors shown here come from a human donor in good health. Each CDR3 is given with its conserved first and last residue. Each record gives: clone size, D gene, J gene, V gene, CDR3 protein, CDR3 DNA. The D gene is left open where the match is weak. Not every row has a clone size; where given, it reads once, few, many or a size class.

few	NA	TRBJ2-2	TRBV4-3	CASSQSTGLNTGELFF	TGCGCCAGCAGCCAATCCACAGGCCTTAACACCGGGGAGCTGTTTTTT
NA	NA	TRBJ1-1	TRBV18	CASSRLQGGVTEAFF	TGTGCCAGCTCACGGCTGCAGGGAGGCGTCACTGAAGCTTTCTTT
NA	TRBD2	TRBJ2-3	TRBV30	CAWKGWERDTDTQYF	TGTGCCTGGAAGGGATGGGAGCGGGACACAGATACGCAGTATTTT
few	TRBD2	TRBJ2-7	TRBV5-5	CASSFSPSGYEQYF	TGTGCCAGCAGCTTCTCGCCTAGCGGCTACGAGCAGTACTTC
NA	NA	TRBJ2-7	TRBV5-6	CASSLRTTGYEQYF	TGTGCCAGCAGCTTGAGGACGACAGGTTACGAGCAGTACTTC
few	NA	TRBJ2-1	TRBV7-2	CASSLDTGSYNEQFF	TGTGCCAGCAGCTTAGACACAGGTTCCTACAATGAGCAGTTCTTC
NA	NA	TRBJ1-6	TRBV7-8	CASSLSVGENSPLHF	TGTGCCAGCAGCCTATCGGTAGGAGAGAATTCACCCCTCCACTTT
NA	TRBD1	TRBJ2-7	TRBV7-9	CASSRGQGFGEQYF	TGTGCCAGCAGCCGGGGACAGGGGTTCGGCGAGCAGTACTTC
NA	NA	TRBJ1-2	TRBV5-1	CASSFVEENYGYTF	TGCGCCAGCAGCTTTGTGGAGGAGAACTATGGCTACACCTTC
few	NA	TRBJ2-6	TRBV5-8	CASSLGANAGANVLTF	TGTGCCAGCAGCTTAGGGGCTAACGCCGGGGCCAACGTCCTGACTTTC
NA	NA	TRBJ1-2	TRBV7-2	CASSLTGRYGYTF	TGTGCCAGCAGCTTAACGGGAAGATATGGCTACACCTTC
few	TRBD1	TRBJ1-4	TRBV2	CATRDRVGKLFF	TGTGCCACCAGGGACAGGGTAGGAAAACTGTTTTTT
few	TRBD1	TRBJ1-2	TRBV30	CAWTRDRGSYGYTF	TGTGCCTGGACCAGGGACAGGGGGAGCTATGGCTACACCTTC
NA	NA	TRBJ1-2	TRBV7-8	CASSPGARYYGYTF	TGTGCCAGCAGCCCAGGGGCGAGGTACTATGGCTACACCTTC
few	TRBD2	TRBJ2-3	TRBV7-2	CASSLNTLAGGSDTQYF	TGTGCCAGCAGCTTAAACACCCTAGCGGGGGGATCAGATACGCAGTATTTT
few	NA	TRBJ1-1	TRBV10-3	CAISERGREGYTEAFF	TGTGCCATCAGTGAGAGGGGCAGGGAAGGTTACACTGAAGCTTTCTTT
NA	TRBD1	TRBJ2-7	TRBV4-1	CASSQNTGTGVYEQYF	TGCGCCAGCAGCCAAAACACCGGGACAGGGGTGTACGAGCAGTACTTC
few	TRBD2	TRBJ2-3	TRBV6-5	CASRRSGGRADTQYF	TGTGCCAGCAGGCGAAGCGGGGGGAGGGCAGATACGCAGTATTTT
once	TRBD1	TRBJ2-7	TRBV30	CAWSVPVWAGGKNEQYF	TGTGCCTGGAGTGTACCGGTCTGGGCAGGGGGCAAGAACGAGCAGTACTTC
few	TRBD2	TRBJ2-1	TRBV19	CASSRGLAGAWGAIEQFF	TGTGCCAGTAGCCGGGGACTAGCGGGGGCCTGGGGGGCCATCGAGCAGTTCTTC
few	NA	TRBJ2-1	TRBV7-6	CASSPGGREQFF	TGTGCCAGCAGCCCCGGGGGGCGCGAGCAGTTCTTC
NA	NA	TRBJ1-2	TRBV10-2	CASSESPGYYGYTF	TGCGCCAGCAGTGAGTCACCAGGCTACTATGGCTACACCTTC
once	NA	TRBJ1-4	TRBV15	CATSRDRSYNEKLFF	TGTGCCACCAGCAGAGACAGGTCCTATAATGAAAAACTGTTTTTT
few	NA	TRBJ2-7	TRBV5-4	CASSNPSGQSREQYF	TGTGCCAGCAGCAACCCCAGCGGACAGTCGAGGGAGCAGTACTTC
NA	NA	TRBJ1-1	TRBV6-5	CASTYGRGEKTEAFF	TGTGCCAGCACCTACGGGAGGGGGGAGAAAACTGAAGCTTTCTTT
NA	NA	TRBJ1-2	TRBV5-1	CASSLVGGDLYGYTF	TGCGCCAGCAGCTTGGTGGGGGGGGATCTCTATGGCTACACCTTC
few	NA	TRBJ2-3	TRBV7-9	CASSSNRDTASTDTQYF	TGTGCCAGCAGCTCCAACCGGGACACAGCTAGCACAGATACGCAGTATTTT
NA	NA	TRBJ1-1	TRBV7-2	CASSLGGSNTEAFF	TGTGCCAGCAGCTTAGGGGGCAGTAACACTGAAGCTTTCTTT
NA	TRBD2	TRBJ2-5	TRBV4-3	CASSQVWAGGQETQYF	TGCGCCAGCAGCCAAGTTTGGGCGGGGGGGCAAGAGACCCAGTACTTC
NA	NA	TRBJ1-4	TRBV11-3	CASSSPGGGELFF	TGTGCCAGCAGCTCCCCCGGGGGAGGGGAACTGTTTTTT
few	TRBD2	TRBJ2-5	TRBV2	CASSDLLAVGGETQYF	TGTGCCAGCAGTGACCTACTAGCGGTGGGTGGAGAGACCCAGTACTTC
NA	TRBD1	TRBJ2-7	TRBV6-5	CASSTRQGMYYEQYF	TGTGCCAGCAGTACCCGACAGGGTATGTACTACGAGCAGTACTTC
few	NA	TRBJ1-1	TRBV2	CASNMGGDNTEAFF	TGTGCCAGCAACATGGGAGGCGATAACACTGAAGCTTTCTTT
NA	TRBD1	TRBJ2-7	TRBV7-2	CASSSRGPGTGVNEQYF	TGTGCCAGCAGTTCACGAGGACCCGGGACAGGGGTCAACGAGCAGTACTTC
NA	NA	TRBJ2-2	TRBV19	CASSILTRRPSNTGELFF	TGTGCCAGTAGTATTCTGACGCGGAGGCCTTCGAACACCGGGGAGCTGTTTTTT
NA	NA	TRBJ1-5	TRBV19	CASSQAGQGRGYQPQHF	TGTGCCAGTAGTCAAGCGGGCCAGGGGAGGGGATATCAGCCCCAGCATTTT
NA	TRBD1	TRBJ2-6	TRBV6-1	CASSSRDRGHGLTF	TGTGCCAGCAGTAGCCGGGACAGGGGACACGGCCTGACTTTC
NA	TRBD2	TRBJ2-7	TRBV13	CASSTGLAGNEQYF	TGTGCCAGCAGCACAGGACTAGCGGGGAACGAGCAGTACTTC
NA	TRBD2	TRBJ2-3	TRBV29-1	CSAGLAGGWGTDTQYF	TGCAGCGCCGGACTAGCGGGGGGTTGGGGCACAGATACGCAGTATTTT
few	TRBD2	TRBJ2-3	TRBV4-1	CASSQVERGGTDTQYF	TGCGCCAGCAGCCAAGTCGAGCGGGGGGGCACAGATACGCAGTATTTT
NA	TRBD1	TRBJ2-4	TRBV7-2	CASSLGGGTGYIQYF	TGTGCCAGCAGCTTAGGAGGGGGGACAGGCTACATTCAGTACTTC
once	TRBD1	TRBJ1-1	TRBV7-2	CASSSPDRGNTEAFF	TGTGCCAGCAGCTCACCAGACAGGGGGAACACTGAAGCTTTCTTT
NA	NA	TRBJ2-7	TRBV5-1	CASSLESYEQYF	TGCGCCAGCAGCTTGGAGAGCTACGAGCAGTACTTC
NA	NA	TRBJ1-2	TRBV5-1	CASSLDVNRDYGYTF	TGCGCCAGCAGCTTGGATGTCAACCGAGACTATGGCTACACCTTC
NA	NA	TRBJ2-3	TRBV7-9	CASSRQRGGFTDTQYF	TGTGCCAGCAGCCGTCAACGTGGGGGGTTCACAGATACGCAGTATTTT
NA	NA	TRBJ2-7	TRBV5-6	CASSLHGGSYEQYF	TGTGCCAGCAGCTTGCACGGGGGAAGCTACGAGCAGTACTTC
NA	TRBD1	TRBJ1-2	TRBV6-6	CASSTGTEGYTF	TGTGCCAGCTCAACCGGGACAGAAGGCTACACCTTC
NA	TRBD1	TRBJ2-1	TRBV7-3	CASSPQGATNEQFF	TGTGCCAGCAGCCCACAGGGGGCAACCAATGAGCAGTTCTTC
NA	TRBD2	TRBJ2-1	TRBV9	CASSVLPGGGPSYNEQFF	TGTGCCAGCAGCGTCCTCCCGGGGGGGGGACCCTCCTACAATGAGCAGTTCTTC
NA	TRBD1	TRBJ1-2	TRBV6-1	CASSEVRGTGGYTF	TGTGCCAGCAGTGAAGTCAGGGGGACTGGCGGCTACACCTTC
NA	NA	TRBJ2-1	TRBV25-1	CASSENTAYNEQFF	TGTGCCAGCAGTGAAAATACAGCTTACAATGAGCAGTTCTTC
NA	NA	TRBJ1-5	TRBV10-3	CAISRDNNQPQHF	TGTGCCATCAGTAGAGACAACAATCAGCCCCAGCATTTT
NA	NA	TRBJ1-1	TRBV7-8	CASSLNVEGNTEAFF	TGTGCCAGCAGCTTAAACGTGGAGGGGAACACTGAAGCTTTCTTT
few	NA	TRBJ1-6	TRBV7-9	CASSSFGGYLNSPLHF	TGTGCCAGCAGCTCATTCGGAGGATATTTGAATTCACCCCTCCACTTT